The TCR beta chain under discussion was sequenced for a study of T cells in localized non-small cell lung cancer. Sequencing was performed with immunoSEQ multiplex PCR; in TCRdb, only in-frame clones are kept and a portion is missing. The repertoire consists of more than 30,000 clones, with roughly 87% occurring once and the leading ten covering about 17%. Whole-study findings and limits: Uninvolved adjacent lung, not tumor, had the highest T cell clonality.

As regards this clone: Its antigen remains unknown.

Germline lookup yields CDR1 SGHNT and CDR2 YENEEA. V trimming: 4 bases; J trimming: 0 bases; junction bases outside the gene matches: 2. The CDR3 consists of 14 residues. This sequence was found in a man aged 40 to 69 with stage III lung adenocarcinoma. The chain combines TRBV11-3 with TRBJ1-1, with TRBD1 identical over 7 bases. The sample in question was peripheral blood mononuclear cells, obtained before any cancer treatment. The CDR3 loop is CASSSGTVNTEAFF. The CDR3 DNA is TGTGCCAGCAGCTCCGGGACAGTGAACACTGAAGCTTTCTTT. Full variable domain (rest looked up from reference TRBV11-3 and TRBJ1-1): EAGVVQSPRYKIIEKKQPVAFWCNPISGHNTLYWYLQNLGQGPELLIRYENEEAVDDSQLPKDRFSAERLKGVDSTLKIQPAELGDSAVYLCASSSGTVNTEAFFGQGTRLTVV.